This entry is about one T cell receptor beta chain. A few counts support this clonotype. Its antigen is not yet known. The sample holds no much larger clone one base away, and base qualities are not on file. This sample stems from a study of response to subunit inactivated influenza vaccine (dated by TCRdb to the late 2010s). In the study overall: Deep quantitative profiling of the T cell receptor repertoire was used in the study to follow responses to a trivalent subunit inactivated influenza vaccine.

Libraries were constructed by RT-PCR. The instrument given in TCRdb is Illumina HiSeq 2500. TCRdb cleaned the public reads at Q25 with fastp, built clones with MiXCR and kept in-frame beta chains. Records with the same CDR3 protein are collapsed into one entry carrying the most frequent genes and DNA. Across this sample there are fewer than 750,000 distinct CDR3 sequences, with approximately 15% seen only once. Around 10% of the sample comes from the top ten. The CDR3 runs 13 amino acids, cysteine and phenylalanine included. Only the CDR3 region is kept as DNA, spanning 39 bases read in frame from base 1. V is pared back by 1 base and J by 14 bases, with 12 bases lying between the germline termini. From the germline V gene, CDR1 is MDHEN and CDR2 is SYDVKM. The research as a whole found: It was suggested by the authors that each seasonal influenza vaccination may recruit only a limited number of new T cells.

This receptor was obtained from a man aged 45-65 years who received an inactivated influenza vaccine. Donor details come from another sample of the same person, matched by shared clones. The starting material was PBMCs from blood, obtained 11 to 12 days after vaccination. Recombination joined TRBV28 with TRBJ1-6, with the D gene call left open. The CDR3 corresponds to CASSLYWWAALHF. The nucleotides are TGTGCCAGCAGTTTATATTGGTGGGCTGCCCTCCACTTT.